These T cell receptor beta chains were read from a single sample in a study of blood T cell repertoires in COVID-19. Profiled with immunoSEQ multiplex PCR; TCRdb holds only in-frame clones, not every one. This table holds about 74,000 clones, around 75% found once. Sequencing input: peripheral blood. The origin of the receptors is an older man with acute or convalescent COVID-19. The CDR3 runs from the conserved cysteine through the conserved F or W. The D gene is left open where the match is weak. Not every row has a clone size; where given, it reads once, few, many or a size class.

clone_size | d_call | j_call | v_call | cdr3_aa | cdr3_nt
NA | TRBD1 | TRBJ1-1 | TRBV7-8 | CASSRDRISEAFF | TGTGCCAGCAGCCGGGACAGAATTTCTGAAGCTTTCTTT
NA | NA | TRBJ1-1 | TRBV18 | CASSPPGANTEAFF | TGTGCCAGCTCACCACCGGGCGCAAACACTGAAGCTTTCTTT
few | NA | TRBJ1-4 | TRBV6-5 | CASSTQGREKLFF | TGTGCCAGCAGTACCCAGGGTCGGGAAAAACTGTTTTTT
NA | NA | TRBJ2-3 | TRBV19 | CASSIGVGTDTQYF | TGTGCCAGTAGTATCGGAGTAGGCACAGATACGCAGTATTTT
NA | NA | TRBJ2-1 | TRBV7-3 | CASSQAGYGSYNEQFF | TGTGCCAGCAGCCAGGCAGGTTATGGGTCCTACAATGAGCAGTTCTTC
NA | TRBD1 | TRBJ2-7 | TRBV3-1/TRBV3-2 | CASSREGAAPYEQYF | TGTGCCAGCAGCCGCGAGGGGGCGGCTCCCTACGAGCAGTACTTC
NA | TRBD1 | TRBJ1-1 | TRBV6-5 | CASSRTGANTEAFF | TGTGCCAGCAGCAGGACAGGGGCTAACACTGAAGCTTTCTTT
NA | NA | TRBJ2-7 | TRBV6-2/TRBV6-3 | CASSQTAYEQYF | TGTGCCAGCAGTCAGACAGCCTACGAGCAGTACTTC
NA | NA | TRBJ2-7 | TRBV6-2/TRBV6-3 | CASSWSSRSYEQYF | TGTGCCAGCAGTTGGTCTAGCCGATCCTACGAGCAGTACTTC
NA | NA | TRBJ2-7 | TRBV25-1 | CASKGPGSGQSIPEQYF | TGTGCCAGCAAAGGACCCGGTAGCGGACAAAGTATTCCCGAGCAGTACTTC
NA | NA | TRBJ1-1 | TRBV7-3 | CASSLGQGRKTEAFF | TGTGCCAGCAGCTTAGGGCAGGGGAGAAAAACTGAAGCTTTCTTT
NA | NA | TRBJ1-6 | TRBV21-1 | CASSTQSQTLHF | TGTGCCAGCAGCACCCAGTCACAGACCCTCCACTTT
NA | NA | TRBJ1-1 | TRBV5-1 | CATAGGYGTEAFF | TGCGCCACCGCCGGGGGGTACGGCACTGAAGCTTTCTTT
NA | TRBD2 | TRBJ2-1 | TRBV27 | CASSLGGPKSSYNEQFF | TGTGCCAGCAGTTTGGGAGGGCCCAAGAGCTCCTACAATGAGCAGTTCTTC
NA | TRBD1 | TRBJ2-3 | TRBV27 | CASSSGTGSGDTQYF | TGTGCCAGCAGTTCGGGGACAGGGTCAGGAGATACGCAGTATTTT
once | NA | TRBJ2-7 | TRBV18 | CASSPRAGPSYEQYF | TGTGCCAGCTCACCAAGGGCAGGGCCCTCGTACGAGCAGTACTTC
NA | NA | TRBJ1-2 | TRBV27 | CASSHQDSPYGYTF | TGTGCCAGCAGTCACCAGGACAGCCCCTATGGCTACACCTTC
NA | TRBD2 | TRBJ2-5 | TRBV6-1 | CASSGTSGSGETQYF | TGTGCCAGCAGTGGGACTAGCGGGAGTGGTGAGACCCAGTACTTC
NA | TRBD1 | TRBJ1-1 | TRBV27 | CASRRQGGTEAFF | TGTGCCAGCAGGCGTCAGGGGGGCACTGAAGCTTTCTTT
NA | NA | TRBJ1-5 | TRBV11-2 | CASSPGEYGNQPQHF | TGTGCCAGCAGCCCCGGGGAGTATGGCAATCAGCCCCAGCATTTT
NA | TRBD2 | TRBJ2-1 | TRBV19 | CASRLAGGHNEQFF | TGTGCCAGTAGACTAGCGGGAGGACACAATGAGCAGTTCTTC
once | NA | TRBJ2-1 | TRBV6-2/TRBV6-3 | CASSYSKYHREVTGYNEQFF | TGTGCCAGCAGTTACTCGAAATATCATCGTGAAGTTACGGGCTACAATGAGCAGTTCTTC
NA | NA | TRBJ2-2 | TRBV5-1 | CASSSDTSVSGELFF | TGCGCCAGCAGCTCCGATACTAGTGTATCAGGGGAGCTGTTTTTT
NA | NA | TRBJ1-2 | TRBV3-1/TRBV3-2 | CASSQAGGNGYTF | TGTGCCAGCAGCCAAGCGGGAGGGAACGGCTACACCTTC
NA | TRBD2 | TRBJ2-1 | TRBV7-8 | CASSWGSAGGPPNEQFF | TGTGCCAGCAGCTGGGGTAGTGCGGGAGGGCCCCCCAATGAGCAGTTCTTC
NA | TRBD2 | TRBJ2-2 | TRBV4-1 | CASSQPAGSGWNTGELFF | TGCGCCAGCAGCCAACCCGCGGGTAGCGGGTGGAACACCGGGGAGCTGTTTTTT
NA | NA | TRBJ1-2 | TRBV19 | CASRSFPGAENGYTF | TGTGCCAGTAGATCCTTTCCAGGGGCGGAAAATGGCTACACCTTC
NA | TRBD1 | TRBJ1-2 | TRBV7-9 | CASSYGQGADGYTF | TGTGCCAGCAGCTACGGACAGGGGGCGGATGGCTACACCTTC
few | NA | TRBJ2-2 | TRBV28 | CASSPYTGELFF | TGTGCCAGCAGTCCTTACACCGGGGAGCTGTTTTTT
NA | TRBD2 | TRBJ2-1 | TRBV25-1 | CASSETPGTSGVYNEQFF | TGTGCCAGCAGTGAGACCCCCGGGACTAGCGGGGTCTACAATGAGCAGTTCTTC
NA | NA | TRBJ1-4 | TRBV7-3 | CASSSRPGEKLFF | TGTGCCAGCAGTAGCAGGCCGGGGGAAAAACTGTTTTTT
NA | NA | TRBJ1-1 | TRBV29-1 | CSALGGGEAEAFF | TGCAGCGCCTTGGGGGGGGGAGAGGCTGAAGCTTTCTTT
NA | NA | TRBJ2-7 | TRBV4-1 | CASSPGVFEGIEQYF | TGCGCCAGCAGCCCTGGAGTCTTCGAAGGAATCGAGCAGTACTTC
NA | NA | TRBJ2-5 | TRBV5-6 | CASSSDWERETQYF | TGTGCCAGCAGCTCGGACTGGGAGCGGGAGACCCAGTACTTC
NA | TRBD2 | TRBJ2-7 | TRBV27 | CASSFSGLAGPPHEQYF | TGTGCCAGCAGTTTCAGCGGACTAGCGGGGCCCCCCCACGAGCAGTACTTC
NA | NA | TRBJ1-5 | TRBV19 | CASSRAALTSNQPQHF | TGTGCCAGTAGTAGGGCAGCTCTTACTAGCAATCAGCCCCAGCATTTT
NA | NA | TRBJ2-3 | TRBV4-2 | CASSQGGTADTQYF | TGTGCCAGCAGCCAAGGCGGGACAGCAGATACGCAGTATTTT